These 25 T cell receptor beta chains came from one sample sequenced in a study of early T cells in non-severe SARS-CoV-2 infection. TCRdb fed the 5' RACE reads into MiXCR, producing one record per CDR3 protein. In the table there are 85,000 to 90,000 distinct CDR3 sequences, around 15% of which are singletons. Sequenced material: whole blood. These receptors were taken from an adult who was a healthcare worker with PCR-confirmed SARS-CoV-2 infection or an uninfected control (not recorded which).

This clonotype was counted a few times. The chain is built from TRBV7-2 and TRBJ1-4, with 7 bases that match TRBD1. The V segment lost 5 bases and the J segment 5 bases; nucleotides outside the gene matches: 5. CDR1 is SGHTA and CDR2 is FQGNSA in the germline V gene. This CDR3 has 14 residues. The CDR3 DNA is TGTGCCAGCAGCAAGACAGGGCTAAATGAAAAACTGTTTTTT. This translates into CASSKTGLNEKLFF.

The chain carries TRBV2 and TRBJ1-2, with D maybe TRBD1 (6 bases). The CDR3 spans 12 residues. CDR1 and CDR2 (germline): SNHLY, FYNNEI. V lost 6 bases to trimming and J lost 8 bases, with 13 bases between them. The CDR3 loop is CASRVTGWGYTF. The CDR3 DNA reads TGTGCCAGCAGGGTAACAGGGTGGGGCTACACCTTC.

This clonotype was recorded a few times. V gene TRBV7-2 combines with J gene TRBJ2-5, with no clear D. Germline lookup yields CDR1 SGHTA and CDR2 FQGNSA. Trimming pared 6 bases from V and 4 bases from J, leaving 18 bases between. The length of the CDR3 is 15 residues. CDR3 sequence reads: CASSLVGTSGETQYF. CDR3 DNA sequence: TGTGCCAGCAGTCTAGTGGGAACCTCGGGAGAGACCCAGTACTTC.

V and J are TRBV7-8 and TRBJ1-1; D ambiguous. This CDR3 is 14 amino acids long. V was cut by 5 bases and J by 1 base, with 11 bases left in between. Germline V lookup: CDR1 SGHVS, CDR2 FQNEAQ. The CDR3 nucleotides read TGTGCCAGCAGCCTAGGTTTAGGGAACACTGAAGCTTTCTTT. This gives the protein CASSLGLGNTEAFF.

This chain uses TRBV2 with TRBJ1-1; 9 bases are shared with TRBD1. Germline values: CDR1 SNHLY, CDR2 FYNNEI. V dropped 7 bases and J dropped 8; count of bases not matched to a gene: 5. The CDR3 extends over 12 amino acids. CDR3 DNA: TGTGCCAGCATCATAGACAGGGGGGAAGCTTTCTTT. Residues: CASIIDRGEAFF.

This clonotype was observed many times. The genes are TRBV6-6 and TRBJ1-6; weak D call: TRBD1 (5 bases). V lost 5 bases and J 7 bases, leaving 9 bases between the germline ends. The CDR3 is 13 amino acids. The germline gives CDR1 MNHNY, CDR2 SVGAGI (reference sequence). The CDR3 coding sequence is TGTGCCAGCAGTCAGGGTAGGAATTCACCCCTCCACTTT. This encodes CASSQGRNSPLHF.

This clonotype was picked up many times. V and J are TRBV5-1 and TRBJ2-2, with 14 bases aligning to TRBD2. Germline trimming cut 1 base from V and 0 bases from J; bases unmatched to any gene: 8. The CDR3 loop spans 20 amino acids. Germline-derived CDR1 and CDR2 are SGHRS and YFSETQ. The CDR3 sequence is CASSLLPGLAGVPNTGELFF. The CDR3 DNA is TGCGCCAGCAGCTTGCTCCCGGGACTAGCGGGGGTTCCGAACACCGGGGAGCTGTTTTTT.

This clonotype was counted only a few times. This chain connects TRBV14 to TRBJ1-1, with D possibly matching TRBD1 (5 bases). V was cut by 0 bases and J by 8 bases, with 10 bases left in between. CDR1 is SGHDN and CDR2 is FVKESK in the germline V gene. CDR3 length equals 13 residues. This chain's CDR3 is CASSQDLEGEAFF. In DNA form, the CDR3 reads TGTGCCAGCAGCCAAGACCTAGAGGGGGAAGCTTTCTTT.

This clonotype was recorded a few times. This chain links TRBV12-3 or TRBV12-4 with TRBJ2-5, with D unresolved. Trimming took off 2 bases at V and 5 bases at J, with 6 bases between the two ends. The CDR3 totals 12 residues. The CDR3, as DNA: TGTGCCAGCAGTTTACGACTCGAGACCCAGTACTTC. This encodes CASSLRLETQYF.

This chain uses TRBV27 with TRBJ1-5; 9 bases match TRBD1. The CDR3 is 16 residues long. In germline, CDR1 is MNHEY, CDR2 SMNVEV (reference sequence). Trimming cost V 6 bases and J 3 bases; bases outside gene matches: 9. The CDR3 loop reads CASRSTGGLNNQPQHF. CDR3 coding DNA: TGTGCCAGCAGATCGACAGGGGGTCTTAACAATCAGCCCCAGCATTTT.

The rearrangement links TRBV19 to TRBJ1-5, with a possible D match to TRBD1 (6 bases). Germline loops: CDR1 LNHDA, CDR2 SQIVND (reference sequence). Trimming pared 3 bases from V and 7 bases from J, leaving 13 bases between. The CDR3 consists of 14 residues. The CDR3 loop is CASSIRGQGQPQHF. The CDR3 DNA is TGTGCCAGTAGTATCCGGGGGCAGGGGCAGCCCCAGCATTTT.

V is TRBV14 and J is TRBJ1-4; D is undetermined. Per the germline V gene, CDR1 is SGHDN and CDR2 is FVKESK. V was trimmed by 4 bases and J by 1 base, leaving 22 bases between them. The length of the CDR3 is 19 residues. The CDR3 DNA follows: TGTGCCAGCAGCCTCCCTGGAAGTATTTGGGGTGGAACTAATGAAAAACTGTTTTTT. Its translation is CASSLPGSIWGGTNEKLFF.

This chain connects TRBV9 to TRBJ2-5, with TRBD2 matching 8 bases. Germline assignment: CDR1 SGDLS and CDR2 YYNGEE. Losses at the gene ends were 3 bases for V and 1 base for J; bases not matched to a gene: 5. CDR3 size: 15 residues. The CDR3 spells CASSAPAGVQETQYF. Written as DNA, the CDR3 is TGTGCCAGCAGCGCGCCAGCGGGGGTCCAAGAGACCCAGTACTTC.

The chain recombines TRBV5-1 with TRBJ2-2; TRBD1 aligns across 7 bases. The CDR3 spans 14 residues. Germline-derived CDR1 and CDR2 are SGHRS and YFSETQ. V was clipped by 4 bases and J by 4 bases; unmatched bases: 4. CDR3 residues: CASSGGQLTGELFF. For the CDR3, the DNA is TGCGCCAGCAGCGGGGGACAGCTCACCGGGGAGCTGTTTTTT.

This clonotype was observed a handful of times. The chain carries TRBV3-1 and TRBJ2-1, with 9 bases matching TRBD1. V shed 5 bases and J 1 base; nucleotides not matched to a gene: 18. CDR1 and CDR2 (germline): LGHDT, YNNKEL (reference sequence). This CDR3 region has 20 residues. CDR3 region: CASSLASGTGIKLSYNEQFF. In DNA, the CDR3 is TGTGCCAGCAGCTTGGCCTCCGGGACAGGGATAAAACTTTCCTACAATGAGCAGTTCTTC.

In this sample, this clonotype turned up a few times. This sequence joins TRBV11-2 and TRBJ1-5; 9 bases agree with TRBD1. This CDR3 contains 14 residues. The J segment lost 4 bases and the V segment lost 5 bases, leaving 3 bases of the junction unmatched. CDR1 and CDR2 (germline): SGHAT, FQNNGV. This chain's CDR3 is CASSQDRGNQPQHF. For the CDR3, the DNA is TGTGCCAGCAGCCAGGACAGGGGTAATCAGCCCCAGCATTTT.

This clonotype has more than one count but fewer than ten. This sequence joins TRBV27 and TRBJ2-5, with TRBD1 identical over 9 bases. Germline loops: CDR1 MNHEY, CDR2 SMNVEV (reference sequence). The trim removed 6 bases at V and 2 bases at J, leaving 7 bases unmatched. The length of the CDR3 is 15 residues. CDR3 region: CASRDRGGYQETQYF. The CDR3 bases are TGTGCCAGCAGAGACAGGGGGGGATATCAAGAGACCCAGTACTTC.

The J gene is TRBJ1-2, the V gene TRBV7-9; TRBD1 agrees at 9 bases. Germline CDR1 and CDR2: SEHNR and FQNEAQ (reference sequence). The CDR3 contains 14 residues. With V trimmed by 3 bases and J by 6 bases, 5 bases remained unmatched. The CDR3 nucleotides are TGTGCCAGCAGCTTGGGACAGGGAGGCGATGGCTACACCTTC. Encoded protein: CASSLGQGGDGYTF.

This chain connects TRBV5-1 to TRBJ1-2, with 7 bases lining up with TRBD1. Per the germline V gene, CDR1 is SGHRS and CDR2 is YFSETQ. The CDR3 extends over 14 amino acids. Unmatched junction bases numbered 8, after V lost 4 bases and J lost 5 bases. As DNA, the CDR3 is TGCGCCAGCAGCACCGGACAGGTGTCTTATGGCTACACCTTC. Translated: CASSTGQVSYGYTF.

This clonotype has a handful of counts. The genes are TRBV19 and TRBJ2-2; 7 nucleotides agree with TRBD1. Germline CDR1 and CDR2: LNHDA and SQIVND (reference sequence). With 9 bases clipped from V and 4 bases from J, the junction kept 17 bases outside the gene matches. The CDR3 has 17 residues. The CDR3 coding sequence is TGTGCCAGCCGGACTCAGCCACAGGGGATAGGCACCGGGGAGCTGTTTTTT. This translates into CASRTQPQGIGTGELFF.

The chain links TRBV10-3 to TRBJ2-1, with D possibly being TRBD2 (6 bases). Looked up from germline, CDR1 is ENHRY and CDR2 is SYGVKD. V gave up 4 bases and J gave up 0 bases, with 16 bases separating them. This CDR3 contains 17 residues. CDR3 loop: CAISGLAAGSSYNEQFF. For the CDR3, the DNA is TGTGCCATCAGTGGGCTGGCAGCCGGGAGCTCCTACAATGAGCAGTTCTTC.

The V gene is TRBV3-1, the J gene TRBJ2-2; the match to TRBD1 covers 7 bases. The V gene end was trimmed by 0 bases and the J gene end by 4 bases; junction bases not matched to a gene: 11. Germline assignment: CDR1 LGHDT and CDR2 YNNKEL (reference sequence). The CDR3 runs 18 residues. The CDR3 DNA reads TGTGCCAGCAGCCAAGATCCCCTGACAGGGAAGGGCACCGGGGAGCTGTTTTTT. Its protein is CASSQDPLTGKGTGELFF.

V usage is TRBV6-2 or TRBV6-3 and J usage is TRBJ2-2; TRBD1 aligns across 7 bases. CDR3 size: 15 residues. V trimming: 7 bases; J trimming: 2 bases; junction bases outside the gene matches: 7. The germline V gene has CDR1 MNHEY and CDR2 SVGEGT. Here the CDR3 reads CASTTGTANTGELFF. In DNA form, the CDR3 reads TGTGCCAGCACCACTGGGACAGCTAACACCGGGGAGCTGTTTTTT.

This clonotype was seen a handful of times. The rearrangement joins TRBV24-1 to TRBJ2-2; TRBD2 agrees at 7 bases. With 6 bases clipped from V and 7 bases from J, the junction kept 10 bases outside the gene matches. This CDR3 is 15 amino acids long. Germline V gene data show CDR1 as KGHDR and CDR2 as SFDVKD. As DNA, the CDR3 is TGTGCCACCAGTCTTGGAACTAGCGTGAGCGGGGAGCTGTTTTTT. It encodes CATSLGTSVSGELFF.

A few counts support this clonotype. This chain links TRBV18 with TRBJ2-5; no reliable D call. Trimming pared 0 bases from V and 1 base from J, leaving 6 bases between. This CDR3 is built from 14 residues. Germline assignment: CDR1 KGHSH and CDR2 LQKENI. The CDR3 region has the DNA TGTGCCAGCTCACCACCCGGGCGCCAAGAGACCCAGTACTTC. It is translated as CASSPPGRQETQYF. Variable domain in full (rest from reference TRBV18 and TRBJ2-5): NAGVMQNPRHLVRRRGQEARLRCSPMKGHSHVYWYRQLPEEGLKFMVYLQKENIIDESGMPKERFSAEFPKEGPSILRIQQVVRGDSAAYFCASSPPGRQETQYFGPGTRLLVL.